The TCR beta chain described here comes from a study of T cell repertoires in cytomegalovirus infection. Study in general: It can be stated that public TCR beta signatures indicated CMV infection as well as a matching HLA type.

From the reads, TCRdb called clonotypes with MiXCR, one entry per CDR3 protein. The sample consists of 200,000 to 250,000 distinct CDR3 sequences, roughly 20% of them appearing once. The clonotype originates from a human donor in good health (CMV status not recorded). Some clones in this sample may be carry-over from other donors' samples. Source material: CD8+ T cells from PBMCs.

The CDR3 loop reads CASSFSWDRAYSPLHF. In DNA form, the CDR3 reads TGTGCCAGCAGTTTTTCTTGGGACAGGGCATATTCACCCCTCCACTTT. V gene TRBV28 combines with J gene TRBJ1-6; 9 bases are shared with TRBD1. The CDR3 covers 16 residues. Germline loops: CDR1 MDHEN, CDR2 SYDVKM. V lost 3 bases to trimming and J lost 8 bases; unmatched junction nucleotides: 8. The entire variable domain, with the rest obtained from reference TRBV28 and TRBJ1-6, is as follows: DVKVTQSSRYLVKRTGEKVFLECVQDMDHENMFWYRQDPGLGLRLIYFSYDVKMKEKGDIPEGYSVSREKKERFSLILESASTNQTSMYLCASSFSWDRAYSPLHFGNGTRLTVT.